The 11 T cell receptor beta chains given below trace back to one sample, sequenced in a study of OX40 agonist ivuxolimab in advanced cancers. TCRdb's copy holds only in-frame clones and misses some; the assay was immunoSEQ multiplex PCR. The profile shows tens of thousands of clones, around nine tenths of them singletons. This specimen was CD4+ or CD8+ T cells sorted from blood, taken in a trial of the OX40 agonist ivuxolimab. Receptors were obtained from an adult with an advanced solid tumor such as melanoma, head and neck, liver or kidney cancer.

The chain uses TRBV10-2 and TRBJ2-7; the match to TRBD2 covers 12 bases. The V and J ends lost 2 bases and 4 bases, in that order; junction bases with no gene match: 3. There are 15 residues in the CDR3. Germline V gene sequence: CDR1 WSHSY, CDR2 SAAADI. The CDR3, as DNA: TGCGCCAGCAGTGAGAGGACTAGCGGGATGTACGAGCAGTACTTC. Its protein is CASSERTSGMYEQYF.

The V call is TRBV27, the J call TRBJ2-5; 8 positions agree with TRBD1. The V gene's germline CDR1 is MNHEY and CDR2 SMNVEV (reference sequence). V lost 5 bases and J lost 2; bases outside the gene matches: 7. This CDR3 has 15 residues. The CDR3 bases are TGTGCCAGCAGTCCACAGGGGGTCGGGCAAGAGACCCAGTACTTC. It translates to CASSPQGVGQETQYF.

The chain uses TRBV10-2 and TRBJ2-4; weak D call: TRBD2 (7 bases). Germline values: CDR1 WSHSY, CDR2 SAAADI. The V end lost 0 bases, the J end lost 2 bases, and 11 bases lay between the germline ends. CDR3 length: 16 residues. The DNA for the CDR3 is TGCGCCAGCAGTGAGTCAGGGAGGGGGACCAAAAACATTCAGTACTTC. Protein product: CASSESGRGTKNIQYF.

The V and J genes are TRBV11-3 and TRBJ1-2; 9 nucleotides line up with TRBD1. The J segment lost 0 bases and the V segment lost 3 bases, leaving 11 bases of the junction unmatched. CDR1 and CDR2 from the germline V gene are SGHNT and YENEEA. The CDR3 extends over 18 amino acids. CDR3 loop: CASSLAPGQGSPNYGYTF. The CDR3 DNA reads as TGTGCCAGCAGCTTGGCTCCGGGACAGGGATCTCCTAACTATGGCTACACCTTC.

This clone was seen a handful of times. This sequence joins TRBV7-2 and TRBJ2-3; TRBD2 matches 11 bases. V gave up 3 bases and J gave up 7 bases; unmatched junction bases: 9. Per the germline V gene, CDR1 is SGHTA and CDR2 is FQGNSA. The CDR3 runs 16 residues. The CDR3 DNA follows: TGTGCCAGCAGCTTTTCCCGACTAGCGGGATTGCATACGCAGTATTTT. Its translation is CASSFSRLAGLHTQYF.

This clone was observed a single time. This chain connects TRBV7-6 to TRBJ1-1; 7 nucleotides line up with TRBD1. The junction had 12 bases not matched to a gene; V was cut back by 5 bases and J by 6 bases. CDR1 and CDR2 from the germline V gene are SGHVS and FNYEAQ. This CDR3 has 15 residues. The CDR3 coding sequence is TGTGCCAGCAGCGTAGACTCAGGGGGACGGGCTGAAGCTTTCTTT. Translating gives CASSVDSGGRAEAFF.

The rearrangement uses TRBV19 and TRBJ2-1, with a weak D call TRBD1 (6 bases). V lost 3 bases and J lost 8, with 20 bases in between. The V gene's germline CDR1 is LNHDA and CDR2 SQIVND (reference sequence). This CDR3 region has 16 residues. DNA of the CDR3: TGTGCCAGTAGTATCCCTCTACAGGGTCCGGGCGATGAGCAGTTCTTC. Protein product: CASSIPLQGPGDEQFF.

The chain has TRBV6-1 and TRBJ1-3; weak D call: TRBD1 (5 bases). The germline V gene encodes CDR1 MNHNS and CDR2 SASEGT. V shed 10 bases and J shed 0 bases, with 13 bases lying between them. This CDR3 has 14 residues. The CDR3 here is CATQRGDSGNTIYF. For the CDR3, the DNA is TGTGCCACCCAGCGGGGGGACTCTGGAAACACCATATATTTT.

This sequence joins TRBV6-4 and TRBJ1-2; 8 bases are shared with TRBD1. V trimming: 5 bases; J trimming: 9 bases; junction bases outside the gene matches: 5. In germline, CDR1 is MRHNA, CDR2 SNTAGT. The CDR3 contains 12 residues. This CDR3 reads CASSPDRASYTF. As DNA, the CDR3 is TGTGCCAGCAGTCCGGACAGGGCGAGCTACACCTTC.

This CDR3 reads CASSLGGRGQETQYF. The CDR3 nucleotides are TGTGCCAGCAGCTTAGGAGGGAGGGGGCAAGAGACCCAGTACTTC. The chain recombines TRBV7-6 with TRBJ2-5, with D possibly being TRBD2 (7 bases). Germline V gene lookup returns CDR1 SGHVS and CDR2 FNYEAQ. The V gene lost 1 base and the J gene lost 2 bases, with 11 bases spanning the gap. This CDR3 region has 15 residues.

The CDR3 DNA sequence: TGTGCCAGCAGCGTTGCTAGCGGGATCTTCACAGATACGCAGTATTTT. As protein: CASSVASGIFTDTQYF. The rearrangement uses TRBV9 and TRBJ2-3; 9 nucleotides agree with TRBD2. Per germline, CDR1 SGDLS and CDR2 YYNGEE. V was pared by 2 bases and J by 2 bases, with 6 bases of the junction left unmatched. The CDR3 consists of 16 residues.